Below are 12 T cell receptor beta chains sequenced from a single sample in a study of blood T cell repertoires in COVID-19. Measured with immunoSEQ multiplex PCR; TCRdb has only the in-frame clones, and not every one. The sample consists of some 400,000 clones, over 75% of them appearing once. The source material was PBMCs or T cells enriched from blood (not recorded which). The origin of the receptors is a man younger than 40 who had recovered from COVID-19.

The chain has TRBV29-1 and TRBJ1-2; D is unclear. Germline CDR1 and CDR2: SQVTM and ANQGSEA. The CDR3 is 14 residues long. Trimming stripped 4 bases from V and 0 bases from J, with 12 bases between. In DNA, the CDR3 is TGCAGCGTTGCCCCCCGAGTCGCTAACTATGGCTACACCTTC. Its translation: CSVAPRVANYGYTF.

CDR3 residues: CASSSRVGGYNEQFF. The DNA for the CDR3 is TGCGCCAGCAGCTCCCGGGTGGGGGGCTACAATGAGCAGTTCTTC. V is TRBV5-1 and J is TRBJ2-1; a possible D gene is TRBD2 (6 bases). Per the germline V gene, CDR1 is SGHRS and CDR2 is YFSETQ. The CDR3 totals 15 residues. The ends were cut back, 3 bases at V and 3 bases at J, with 13 bases in the middle.

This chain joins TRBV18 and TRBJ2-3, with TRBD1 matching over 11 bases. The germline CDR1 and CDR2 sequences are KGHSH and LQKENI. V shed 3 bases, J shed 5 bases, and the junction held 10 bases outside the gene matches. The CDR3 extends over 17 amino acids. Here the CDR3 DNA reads TGTGCCAGCTCACCCTCGTCTCCGGGACAGGGGGGAGATACGCAGTATTTT. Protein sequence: CASSPSSPGQGGDTQYF.

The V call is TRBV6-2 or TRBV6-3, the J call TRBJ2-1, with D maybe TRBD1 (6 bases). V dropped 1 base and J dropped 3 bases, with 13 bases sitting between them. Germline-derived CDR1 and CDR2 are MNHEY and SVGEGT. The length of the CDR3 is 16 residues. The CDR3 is CASSYFLPDSYNEQFF. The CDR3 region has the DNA TGTGCCAGCAGTTACTTTCTTCCGGACAGCTACAATGAGCAGTTCTTC.

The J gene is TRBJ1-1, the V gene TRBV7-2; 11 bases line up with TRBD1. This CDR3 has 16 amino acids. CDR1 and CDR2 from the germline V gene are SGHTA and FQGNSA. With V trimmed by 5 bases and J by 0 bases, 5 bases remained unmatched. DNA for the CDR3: TGTGCCAGCAGCCCACGGGACAGGGGGATGAACACTGAAGCTTTCTTT. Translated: CASSPRDRGMNTEAFF.

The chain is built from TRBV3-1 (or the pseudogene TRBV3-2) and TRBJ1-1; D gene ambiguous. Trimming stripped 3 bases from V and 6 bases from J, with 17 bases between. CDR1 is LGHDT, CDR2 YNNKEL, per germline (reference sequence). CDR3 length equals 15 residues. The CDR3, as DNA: TGTGCCAGCAGCCAGGCCGGTCGGGGATGGGCTGAAGCTTTCTTT. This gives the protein CASSQAGRGWAEAFF.

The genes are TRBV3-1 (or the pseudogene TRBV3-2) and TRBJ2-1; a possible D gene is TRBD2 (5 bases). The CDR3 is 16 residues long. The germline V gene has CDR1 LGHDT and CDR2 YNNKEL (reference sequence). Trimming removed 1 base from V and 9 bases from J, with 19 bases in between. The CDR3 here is CASSQVAPPITGEQFF. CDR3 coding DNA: TGTGCCAGCAGCCAAGTAGCGCCCCCCATAACGGGTGAGCAGTTCTTC.

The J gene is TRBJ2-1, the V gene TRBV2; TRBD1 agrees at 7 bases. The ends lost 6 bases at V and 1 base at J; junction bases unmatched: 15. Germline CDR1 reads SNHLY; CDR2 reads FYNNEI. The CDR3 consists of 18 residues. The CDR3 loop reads CASRGFYGGTESYNEQFF. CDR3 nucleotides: TGTGCCAGCAGGGGATTTTATGGTGGGACAGAGTCCTACAATGAGCAGTTCTTC.

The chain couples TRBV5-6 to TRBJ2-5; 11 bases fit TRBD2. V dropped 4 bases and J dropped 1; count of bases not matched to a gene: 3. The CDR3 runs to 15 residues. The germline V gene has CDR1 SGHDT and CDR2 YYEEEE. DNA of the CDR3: TGTGCCAGCAGCACCGGGACTAGCGGCCAAGAGACCCAGTACTTC. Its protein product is CASSTGTSGQETQYF.

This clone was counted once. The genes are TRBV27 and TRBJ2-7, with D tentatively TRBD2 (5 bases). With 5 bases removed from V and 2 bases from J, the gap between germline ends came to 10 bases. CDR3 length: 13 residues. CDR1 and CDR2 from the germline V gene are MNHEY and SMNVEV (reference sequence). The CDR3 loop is CASSALDPYEQYF. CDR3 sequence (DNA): TGTGCCAGCAGTGCACTAGACCCCTACGAGCAGTACTTC.

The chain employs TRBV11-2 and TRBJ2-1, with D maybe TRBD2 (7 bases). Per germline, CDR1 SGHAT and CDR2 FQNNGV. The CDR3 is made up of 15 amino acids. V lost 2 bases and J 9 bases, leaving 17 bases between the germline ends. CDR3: CASSLTDQGRGEQFF. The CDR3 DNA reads TGTGCCAGCAGCTTAACGGACCAGGGGAGGGGTGAGCAGTTCTTC. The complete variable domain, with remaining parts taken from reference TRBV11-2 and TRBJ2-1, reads EAGVAQSPRYKIIEKRQSVAFWCNPISGHATLYWYQQILGQGPKLLIQFQNNGVVDDSQLPKDRFSAERLKGVDSTLKIQPAKLEDSAVYLCASSLTDQGRGEQFFGPGTRLTVL.

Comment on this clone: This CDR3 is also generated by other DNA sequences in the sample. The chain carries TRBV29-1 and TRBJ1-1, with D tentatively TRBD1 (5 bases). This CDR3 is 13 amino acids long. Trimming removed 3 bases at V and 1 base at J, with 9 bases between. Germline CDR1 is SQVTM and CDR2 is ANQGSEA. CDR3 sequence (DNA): TGCAGCGTTGAGAGGCAGGGGAACACTGAAGCTTTCTTT. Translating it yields CSVERQGNTEAFF.